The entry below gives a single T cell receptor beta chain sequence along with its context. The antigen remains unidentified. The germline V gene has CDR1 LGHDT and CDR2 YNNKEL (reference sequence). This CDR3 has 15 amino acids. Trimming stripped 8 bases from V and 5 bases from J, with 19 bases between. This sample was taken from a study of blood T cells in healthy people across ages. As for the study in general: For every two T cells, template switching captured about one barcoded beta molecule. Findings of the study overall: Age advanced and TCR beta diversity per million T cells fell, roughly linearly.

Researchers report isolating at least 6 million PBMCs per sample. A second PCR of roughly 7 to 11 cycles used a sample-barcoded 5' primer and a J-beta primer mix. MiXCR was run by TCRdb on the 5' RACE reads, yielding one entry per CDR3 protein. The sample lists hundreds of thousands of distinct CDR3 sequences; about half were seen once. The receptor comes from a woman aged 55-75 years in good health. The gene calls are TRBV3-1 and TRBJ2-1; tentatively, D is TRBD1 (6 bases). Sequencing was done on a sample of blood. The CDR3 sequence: CASSTGPRDNNEQFF. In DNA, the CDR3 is TGTGCCAGCTCAACCGGTCCGAGGGACAACAATGAGCAGTTCTTC.